The present T cell receptor beta chain was sequenced within a study of neurological immune-mediated disorders. A 10-nucleotide random UMI tagged transcripts in template-switch 5'RACE cDNA synthesis. TCRdb analysed the 5' RACE reads with MiXCR anew, one entry per CDR3 protein. The sample records around 62,000 distinct CDR3 sequences, 3.5% to 4.5% being singletons. V lost 7 bases and J lost 3, with 12 bases in between. The CDR3 runs 13 residues. In this sample, this clonotype turned up many times. The antigen is unknown. Unsorted libraries came from 2 million PBMCs stored at -80 °C. Study-level points and caveats: Grouping of repertoires by phylogeny put those of 18 of 34 multiple sclerosis patients into a single related-CDR3 cluster, a possible signature. The study found the most TCR clonal expansion in HTLV-1-associated myelopathy and the least in multiple sclerosis, below healthy controls.

The V and J genes are TRBV12-3 or TRBV12-4 and TRBJ1-2; D is ambiguous. This receptor was taken from a man in his forties or fifties with multiple sclerosis. Input material: PBMCs. CDR3 loop: CASTLNPDYGYTF. In nucleotides, the CDR3 is TGTGCCAGCACCCTAAATCCCGACTATGGCTACACCTTC.